These T cell receptor beta chains were read from a single sample in a study of Ad26.COV2.S vaccination and SARS-CoV-2 variants. Sequencing used immunoSEQ multiplex PCR; TCRdb keeps in-frame clones, though not all of them. The sample yields over 400,000 clones, roughly 88% seen once. The sample in question was peripheral blood, obtained in a trial of Ad26.COV2.S vaccine versus placebo. The receptors here all came from a person between 18 and 59 years old who received the Ad26.COV2.S COVID-19 vaccine or a placebo. Both conserved end residues are part of each CDR3. Fields, in order: clone size, J gene, D gene, V gene, CDR3 protein, CDR3 DNA. D genes are given only for firm matches. Not all rows give a size; the values are once, few, many and, for expanded clones, a class.

NA,TRBJ1-6,NA,TRBV28,CASSSNSPLHF,TGTGCCAGCAGTTCCAATTCACCCCTCCACTTT
NA,TRBJ1-2,NA,TRBV7-9,CASSSSGGNYGYTF,TGTGCCAGCAGTTCTTCCGGGGGTAACTATGGCTACACCTTC
NA,TRBJ2-1,TRBD1,TRBV6-5,CASSPGQGALYEQFF,TGTGCCAGCAGTCCCGGACAGGGGGCGCTTTATGAGCAGTTCTTC
NA,TRBJ1-3,TRBD1,TRBV5-6,CASSLTTGRHTIYF,TGTGCCAGCAGCTTGACGACAGGGAGGCACACCATATATTTT
once,TRBJ2-7,TRBD2,TRBV5-1,CASSPGTSGYLGYEQYF,TGCGCCAGCAGCCCAGGGACTAGCGGGTACCTAGGCTACGAGCAGTACTTC
NA,TRBJ1-4,TRBD1,TRBV24-1,CATSEGTGALNEKLFF,TGTGCCACCAGTGAGGGGACAGGGGCCCTAAATGAAAAACTGTTTTTT
NA,TRBJ2-7,TRBD2,TRBV18,CASSPLPGGRSSYEQYF,TGTGCCAGCTCACCACTTCCCGGCGGGAGGTCCTCCTACGAGCAGTACTTC
NA,TRBJ2-2,TRBD2,TRBV6-4,CATRAPAGDTGELFF,TGTGCCACCAGGGCACCTGCGGGGGACACCGGGGAGCTGTTTTTT
NA,TRBJ2-7,NA,TRBV3-1/TRBV3-2,CASSQDGPYEQYF,TGTGCCAGCAGCCAAGACGGACCCTACGAGCAGTACTTC
NA,TRBJ2-1,TRBD2,TRBV3-1/TRBV3-2,CASSPAWGSGSWDNEQFF,TGTGCCAGCAGCCCTGCCTGGGGTAGCGGGAGTTGGGACAATGAGCAGTTCTTC
NA,TRBJ2-1,NA,TRBV2,CASSEPLWGNEQFF,TGTGCCAGCAGTGAGCCGCTTTGGGGAAATGAGCAGTTCTTC
NA,TRBJ1-1,NA,TRBV24-1,CATSDSSMIEAFF,TGTGCCACCAGTGATTCTTCGATGATTGAAGCTTTCTTT
NA,TRBJ2-7,TRBD2,TRBV7-8,CASRSAGVALGSYEQYF,TGTGCCAGCAGGAGTGCGGGGGTGGCTCTCGGGAGTTACGAGCAGTACTTC
NA,TRBJ1-1,NA,TRBV18,CASSPTLRGDTEAFF,TGTGCCAGCTCACCGACCCTTAGGGGGGACACTGAAGCTTTCTTT
once,TRBJ2-7,NA,TRBV12-3/TRBV12-4,CASGWQADYEQYF,TGTGCCAGCGGATGGCAAGCAGACTACGAGCAGTACTTC
NA,TRBJ1-2,NA,TRBV2,CASSEFRGSNYGYTF,TGTGCCAGCAGTGAATTCCGGGGCTCTAACTATGGCTACACCTTC
NA,TRBJ2-7,NA,TRBV25-1,CASSFGGGGRSYEQYF,TGTGCCAGCAGTTTCGGGGGTGGAGGGCGCTCCTACGAGCAGTACTTC
NA,TRBJ2-7,NA,TRBV7-9,CASSSNYEQYF,TGTGCCAGCAGCTCCAACTACGAGCAGTACTTC
NA,TRBJ1-5,NA,TRBV7-6,CASSLDGNSNQPQHF,TGTGCCAGCAGTCTGGACGGTAATAGCAATCAGCCCCAGCATTTT
NA,TRBJ2-5,NA,TRBV7-9,CASSLAQETQYF,TGTGCCAGCAGCTTAGCGCAAGAGACCCAGTACTTC
NA,TRBJ2-1,TRBD2,TRBV7-8,CASSLKGLAGREQFF,TGTGCCAGCAGCTTAAAGGGACTAGCGGGAAGAGAGCAGTTCTTC
NA,TRBJ2-4,NA,TRBV7-2,CASSPFQGGRLAKNIQYF,TGTGCCAGCAGCCCCTTCCAGGGGGGTAGACTAGCCAAAAACATTCAGTACTTC
NA,TRBJ2-3,NA,TRBV11-3,CASSLDGGPGRDTQYF,TGTGCCAGCAGCTTAGACGGGGGGCCCGGGAGAGATACGCAGTATTTT
NA,TRBJ2-7,NA,TRBV14,CASSQEPSVMNHEQYF,TGTGCCAGCAGCCAAGAGCCTAGCGTAATGAACCACGAGCAGTACTTC
NA,TRBJ1-3,NA,TRBV2,CASSERSPGRSGNTIYF,TGTGCCAGCAGTGAAAGGTCGCCGGGACGATCTGGAAACACCATATATTTT
NA,TRBJ1-5,NA,TRBV28,CASSPPGDHQPQHF,TGTGCCAGCAGCCCCCCAGGGGACCATCAGCCCCAGCATTTT
NA,TRBJ2-7,NA,TRBV7-8,CASSGGVSFYEQYF,TGTGCCAGCAGCGGCGGGGTATCTTTTTACGAGCAGTACTTC
NA,TRBJ2-7,TRBD2,TRBV4-2,CASSQLPRTSGVYEQYF,TGTGCCAGCAGCCAGCTTCCCCGGACTAGCGGAGTCTACGAGCAGTACTTC
NA,TRBJ1-4,NA,TRBV19,CASTQGGDEKLFF,TGTGCCAGTACCCAAGGCGGGGACGAAAAACTGTTTTTT
NA,TRBJ2-5,NA,TRBV27,CASRPGTFQETQYF,TGTGCCAGCAGACCCGGAACTTTCCAAGAGACCCAGTACTTC